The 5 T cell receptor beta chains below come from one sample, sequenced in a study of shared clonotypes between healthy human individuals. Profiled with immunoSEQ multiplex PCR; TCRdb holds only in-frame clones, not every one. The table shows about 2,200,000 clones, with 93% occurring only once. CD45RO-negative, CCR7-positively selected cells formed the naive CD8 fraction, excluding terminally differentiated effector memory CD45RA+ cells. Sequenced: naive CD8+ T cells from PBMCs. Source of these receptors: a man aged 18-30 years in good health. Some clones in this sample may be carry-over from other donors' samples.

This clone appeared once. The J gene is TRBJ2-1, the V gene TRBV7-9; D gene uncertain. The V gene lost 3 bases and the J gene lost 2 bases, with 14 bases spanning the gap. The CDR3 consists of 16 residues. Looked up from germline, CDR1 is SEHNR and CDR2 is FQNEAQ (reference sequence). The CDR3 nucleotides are TGTGCCAGCAGCTTTAAGACCTACCCAGCCTACAATGAGCAGTTCTTC. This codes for CASSFKTYPAYNEQFF.

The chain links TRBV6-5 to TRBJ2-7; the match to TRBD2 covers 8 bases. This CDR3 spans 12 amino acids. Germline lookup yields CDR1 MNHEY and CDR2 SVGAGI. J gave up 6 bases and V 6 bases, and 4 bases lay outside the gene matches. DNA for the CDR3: TGTGCCAGCAGAGTAGCGGGAAGCGAGCAGTACTTC. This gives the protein CASRVAGSEQYF.

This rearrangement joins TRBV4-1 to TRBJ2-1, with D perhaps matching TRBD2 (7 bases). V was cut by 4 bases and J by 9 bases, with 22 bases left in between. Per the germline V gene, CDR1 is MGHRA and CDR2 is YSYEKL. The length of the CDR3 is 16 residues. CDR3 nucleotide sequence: TGCGCCAGCAGCCCCGAAGGAGGGGGACTACCTTTTGAGCAGTTCTTC. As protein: CASSPEGGGLPFEQFF.

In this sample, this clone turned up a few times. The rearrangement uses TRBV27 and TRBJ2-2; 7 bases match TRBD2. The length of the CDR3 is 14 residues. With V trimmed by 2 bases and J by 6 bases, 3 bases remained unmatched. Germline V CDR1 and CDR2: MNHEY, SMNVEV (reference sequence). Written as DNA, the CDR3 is TGTGCCAGCAGTTTACGGACTAGTCCCGGGGAGCTGTTTTTT. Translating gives CASSLRTSPGELFF.

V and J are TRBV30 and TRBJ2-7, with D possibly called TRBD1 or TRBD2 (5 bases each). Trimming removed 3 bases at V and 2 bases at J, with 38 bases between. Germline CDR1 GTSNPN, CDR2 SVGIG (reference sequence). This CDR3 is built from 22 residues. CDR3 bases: TGTGCCTGGAGCCAAGGGCCCGGGCAGGGACCCTTTACCTTACCTCTGGCCTACGAGCAGTACTTC. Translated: CAWSQGPGQGPFTLPLAYEQYF.